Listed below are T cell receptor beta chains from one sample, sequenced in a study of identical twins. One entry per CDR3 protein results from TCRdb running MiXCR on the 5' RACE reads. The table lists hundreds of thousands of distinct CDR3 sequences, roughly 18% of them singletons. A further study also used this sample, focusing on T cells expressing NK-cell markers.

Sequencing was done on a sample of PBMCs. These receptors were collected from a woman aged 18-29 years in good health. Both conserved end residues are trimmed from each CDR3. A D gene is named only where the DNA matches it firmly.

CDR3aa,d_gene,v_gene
ASSPSGNNEQF,.,TRBV9
ASPYEQY,.,TRBV12-3/TRBV12-4
ASILIPGYEQY,.,TRBV5-5
ASSLPSPQRERY,TRBD2,TRBV10-1
ASSEQGISDTQY,TRBD1,TRBV6-4
SASEATIQETQY,.,TRBV20-1
ARRGAPPHSQAF,.,TRBV5-3
ASSLGDRLGSDTQY,TRBD1,TRBV5-1
SATAGLLTDTQY,TRBD2,TRBV20-1
ASVSGTRGSNEQF,.,TRBV7-6
ASSYQRVSEAF,.,TRBV12-3/TRBV12-4
ASRARWACSYNEQF,.,TRBV10-1
ASLTGFTYEQY,TRBD1,TRBV2
ASSLRNPRTDTQY,.,TRBV5-1
ASSSGMTQY,.,TRBV19
ASSVLTGAVTEAF,TRBD1,TRBV9
ASSHGTGGPYEQY,TRBD2,TRBV4-3
ASSLSGTRGNEQY,.,TRBV27
ASSKTSGTSGVSSYEQY,.,TRBV21-1
ASSQEGAVTDTQY,.,TRBV4-3
ASSPGHSAGEQY,TRBD2,TRBV7-3
SAHRSGTEAF,.,TRBV20-1
ASSLFPGLAGEQY,.,TRBV7-9
ASSPQGPNTEAF,.,TRBV7-6
ASEGERGGEQF,TRBD2,TRBV4-2
ASSKAPFGARETQY,.,TRBV5-1
AWSPQGPYGYT,.,TRBV30
ASSLSTEPYNEQF,.,TRBV7-2
ATSRPTERPEAF,.,TRBV15
ASQSGALGGELF,.,TRBV6-1
SVAGSLNTGELF,.,TRBV29-1
ASSREGGAKNIQY,.,TRBV12-3/TRBV12-4
TSSLGYGLAGGFNEQF,TRBD2,TRBV12-3/TRBV12-4
ASRPPPGGTEAF,TRBD1,TRBV6-1
ASTGTGNLGEQF,TRBD1,TRBV6-1
ASSLTAPLVDLTDTQY,.,TRBV12-3/TRBV12-4
ASSSRDQGAEAF,TRBD1,TRBV12-3/TRBV12-4
SAFGRTYGYT,.,TRBV29-1
SARVLGAYVEQY,.,TRBV20-1
ASRRTTGNNRYGYT,TRBD1,TRBV19
AISAGQGVRGYT,TRBD1,TRBV10-3
ASSPRPSENYGYT,.,TRBV12-3/TRBV12-4
ASSVAFTRDRGEAF,TRBD1,TRBV9
SAFSTSGSTDTQY,TRBD2,TRBV20-1
ASSQRGGAQPQH,.,TRBV6-1